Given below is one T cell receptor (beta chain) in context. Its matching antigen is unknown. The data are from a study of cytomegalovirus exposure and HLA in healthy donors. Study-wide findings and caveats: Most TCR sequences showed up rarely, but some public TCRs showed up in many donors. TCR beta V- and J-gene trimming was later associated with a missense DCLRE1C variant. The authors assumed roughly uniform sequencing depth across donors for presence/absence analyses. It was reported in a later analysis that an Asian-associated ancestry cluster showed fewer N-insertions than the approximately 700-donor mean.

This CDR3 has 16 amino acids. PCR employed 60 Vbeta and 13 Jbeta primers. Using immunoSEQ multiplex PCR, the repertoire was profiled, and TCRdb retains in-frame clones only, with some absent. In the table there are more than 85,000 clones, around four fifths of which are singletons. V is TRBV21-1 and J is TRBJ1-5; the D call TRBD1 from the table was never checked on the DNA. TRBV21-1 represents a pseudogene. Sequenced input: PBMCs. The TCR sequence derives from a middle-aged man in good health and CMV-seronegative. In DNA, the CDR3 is TGTGCCAGCAGCAATTCCCGGGACAGGGCTGATCAGCCCCAGCATTTT. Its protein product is CASSNSRDRADQPQHF.